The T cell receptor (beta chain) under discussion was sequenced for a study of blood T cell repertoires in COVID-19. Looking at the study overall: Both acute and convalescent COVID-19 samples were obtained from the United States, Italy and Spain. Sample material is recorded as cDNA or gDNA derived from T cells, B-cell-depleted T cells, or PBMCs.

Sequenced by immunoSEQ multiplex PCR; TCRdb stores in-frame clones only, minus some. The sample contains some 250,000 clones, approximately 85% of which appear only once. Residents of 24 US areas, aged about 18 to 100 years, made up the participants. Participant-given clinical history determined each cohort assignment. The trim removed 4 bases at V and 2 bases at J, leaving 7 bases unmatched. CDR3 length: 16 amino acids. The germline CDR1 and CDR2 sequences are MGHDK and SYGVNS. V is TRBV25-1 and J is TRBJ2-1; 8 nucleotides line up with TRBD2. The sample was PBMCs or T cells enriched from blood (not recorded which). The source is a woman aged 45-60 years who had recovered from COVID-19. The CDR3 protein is CASSAASGRPYNEQFF. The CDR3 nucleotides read TGTGCCAGCAGTGCCGCAAGCGGGAGACCCTACAATGAGCAGTTCTTC.